Listed below are T cell receptor beta chains from one sample, sequenced in a study of cytomegalovirus exposure and HLA in healthy donors. Sequencing used immunoSEQ multiplex PCR; TCRdb keeps in-frame clones, though not all of them. The profile shows some 200,000 clones, 82% of them singletons. Sequenced material: PBMCs. The receptor set was obtained from a woman aged 45-60 years in good health and CMV-seropositive. CDR3s include the opening cysteine and the closing phenylalanine or tryptophan. The D gene is left open where the match is weak. Some rows mark clone size as missing; the rest say once, few, many or name a class of expanded clone.

abundance	len	v_gene	j_gene	d_gene	CDR3nt	CDR3aa
.	17	TRBV9	TRBJ2-1	.	TGTGCCAGCAGCGTAGGAGTTCATACGAGCTCCTACAATGAGCAGTTCTTC	CASSVGVHTSSYNEQFF
.	13	TRBV27	TRBJ1-2	.	TGTGCCAGCAGTTTGTCGGGATCCTATGGCTACACCTTC	CASSLSGSYGYTF
.	11	TRBV6-5	TRBJ2-5	.	TGTGCCAGCAGTACTAGAGAGACCCAGTACTTC	CASSTRETQYF
.	15	TRBV7-9	TRBJ2-1	.	TGTGCCAGCAGCTTACGAGGGAGCTCCTACAATGAGCAGTTCTTC	CASSLRGSSYNEQFF
.	14	TRBV5-5	TRBJ1-6	TRBD1	TGTGCCAGCAGCTTGCCACAGGGGTCTTCACCCCTCCACTTT	CASSLPQGSSPLHF
.	15	TRBV2	TRBJ2-4	.	TGTGCCAGCAGTGAATTGGTAGGGGTGGGAAACATTCAGTACTTC	CASSELVGVGNIQYF
.	12	TRBV2	TRBJ2-7	TRBD2	TGTGCCAGCGCGGGGGACTCCTACGAGCAGTACTTC	CASAGDSYEQYF
.	12	TRBV19	TRBJ1-1	.	TGTGCCAGTAGGACAACGAACACTGAAGCTTTCTTT	CASRTTNTEAFF
.	15	TRBV28	TRBJ1-5	TRBD1	TGTGCCAGCAGCCTCCAGGGGGCGGCCAATCAGCCCCAGCATTTT	CASSLQGAANQPQHF
.	13	TRBV2	TRBJ2-1	.	TGTGCCAGCAGTGATAGTTTCCGGAATGAGCAGTTCTTC	CASSDSFRNEQFF
.	15	TRBV4-1	TRBJ1-2	TRBD1	TGCGCCAGCAGCCAGGGACAGTTGGGCGCCTATGGCTACACCTTC	CASSQGQLGAYGYTF
.	14	TRBV5-8	TRBJ1-2	.	TGTGCCAGCAGCTTGGACAGGGCTCACTATGGCTACACCTTC	CASSLDRAHYGYTF
.	14	TRBV9	TRBJ2-7	.	TGTGCCAGCAGCGTAGGGGCAGTTCCCTACGAGCAGTACTTC	CASSVGAVPYEQYF
.	12	TRBV2	TRBJ1-1	.	TGTGCCAGCAGTGCAGGGGTGGGTCGAGCTTTCTTT	CASSAGVGRAFF
.	17	TRBV5-1	TRBJ2-3	TRBD2	TGCGCCAGCAGCTTGGGCCGGAGCGGGACGATCACAGATACGCAGTATTTT	CASSLGRSGTITDTQYF
few	17	TRBV7-3	TRBJ2-1	TRBD2	TGTGCCAGCAGCTCAGGAGGGACTAGCGGAGGGAACAATGAGCAGTTCTTC	CASSSGGTSGGNNEQFF
.	18	TRBV12-5	TRBJ2-6	TRBD2	TGTGCTAGTGGTTCGGACCGGGGGGGTGCAACTGGGGCCAACGTCCTGACTTTC	CASGSDRGGATGANVLTF
.	15	TRBV28	TRBJ1-4	TRBD1	TGTGCCAGCAGTGCACCGGGACAGGGAGGTGGAAAACTGTTTTTT	CASSAPGQGGGKLFF
few	16	TRBV10-3	TRBJ2-3	TRBD1	TGTGCCATCAGTGAGTGGGGACAGGGATCGACAGATACGCAGTATTTT	CAISEWGQGSTDTQYF
.	15	TRBV30	TRBJ2-3	TRBD2	TGTGCCGGTCTAGCGGCCCAAGGAGGGACAGATACGCAGTATTTT	CAGLAAQGGTDTQYF
few	14	TRBV19	TRBJ2-7	.	TGTGCCAGTAGTGCCACAGGGATCGGATACGAGCAGTACTTC	CASSATGIGYEQYF
.	14	TRBV18	TRBJ2-7	TRBD1	TGTGCCAGCTCATCCGGGACAGGGTCCTACGAGCAGTACTTC	CASSSGTGSYEQYF
.	18	TRBV5-1	TRBJ2-6	.	TGCGCCAGCAGCTTGGGGGGGGTTTATAGCTCTGGGGCCAACGTCCTGACTTTC	CASSLGGVYSSGANVLTF
.	16	TRBV5-1	TRBJ2-1	TRBD2	TGCGCCAGCAGCTTGACTAGCGGGGGGCGTTACAATGAGCAGTTCTTC	CASSLTSGGRYNEQFF
.	17	TRBV19	TRBJ2-6	.	TGTGCCAGTAGTATAGGGCAGGCCTACTCTGGGGCCAACGGCCTGACTTTC	CASSIGQAYSGANGLTF
.	12	TRBV2	TRBJ2-5	TRBD2	TGTGCCAGCACCGGGAGGGATGAGACCCAGTACTTC	CASTGRDETQYF
.	15	TRBV9	TRBJ2-3	TRBD2	TGTGCCAGCAGCGTAGTAGCGGGGGGCTCTGATACGCAGTATTTT	CASSVVAGGSDTQYF
few	17	TRBV7-8	TRBJ2-2	.	TGTGCCAGCAGCTTAGTCGGGCCGGGAGCGTCCCGCGGGGAGCTGTTTTTT	CASSLVGPGASRGELFF
.	14	TRBV7-9	TRBJ2-3	.	TGTGCCAGCAGCTTAGCGGGCCACACAGATACGCAGTATTTT	CASSLAGHTDTQYF
.	17	TRBV7-2	TRBJ1-3	TRBD1	TGTGCCAGCAGCTTATCAGGGGGGTCCTTCTCTGGAAACACCATATATTTT	CASSLSGGSFSGNTIYF
.	14	TRBV5-1	TRBJ2-3	.	TGCGCCAGCAAGCAGACAACTAGCACAGATACGCAGTATTTT	CASKQTTSTDTQYF
.	15	TRBV9	TRBJ2-5	TRBD1	TGTGCCAGCAGCGCCGAGGACAGGGGAGGTGAGACCCAGTACTTC	CASSAEDRGGETQYF
.	16	TRBV5-4	TRBJ2-6	.	TGTGCCAGCAGCCCTGGACAGTTCTCTGGGGCCAACGTCCTGACTTTC	CASSPGQFSGANVLTF
.	14	TRBV7-2	TRBJ2-7	.	TGTGCCAGCAGCCCCCAGACAGGTTCCTACGAGCAGTACTTC	CASSPQTGSYEQYF
few	16	TRBV28	TRBJ1-4	.	TGTGCCAGCATAACTAGTGGCCGGGGGATTGGGGAAAAACTGTTTTTT	CASITSGRGIGEKLFF
.	17	TRBV4-1	TRBJ2-1	.	TGCGCCAGCAGCCAAGTTGCCCAGGTGAGCTCCTACAATGAGCAGTTCTTC	CASSQVAQVSSYNEQFF
.	14	TRBV5-6	TRBJ2-1	TRBD1	TGTGCCAGCAGCTTAGGACAGGCATACAATGAGCAGTTCTTC	CASSLGQAYNEQFF
.	14	TRBV27	TRBJ2-1	TRBD2	TGTGCCAGCAGCTTTAGCGGGGGGTACAATGAGCAGTTCTTC	CASSFSGGYNEQFF
.	16	TRBV15	TRBJ2-5	TRBD1	TGCGCCACCAGCAGAGGGACAGGGCCTAACCAAGAGACCCAGTACTTC	CATSRGTGPNQETQYF
.	16	TRBV6-5	TRBJ2-6	.	TGTGCCAGCAGTTACTCAGCCCTCTCTGGGGCCAACGTCCTGACTTTC	CASSYSALSGANVLTF
.	16	TRBV30	TRBJ1-5	TRBD1	TGTGCCTGGAGTGTTTACACCGGGACAGGGGATCAGCCCCAGCATTTT	CAWSVYTGTGDQPQHF
.	15	TRBV28	TRBJ1-5	.	TGTGCCAGCAGTTCCCCGGGGTATAGCAATCAGCCCCAGCATTTT	CASSSPGYSNQPQHF
.	14	TRBV6-6	TRBJ1-2	.	TGTGCCAGCAGTTACTCGTGGAGGGTAGGTGGCTACACCTTC	CASSYSWRVGGYTF
.	15	TRBV4-3	TRBJ1-1	.	TGCGCCAGCAGCCAAGATGGGGCGATAGGGCAAGAAGCTTTCTTT	CASSQDGAIGQEAFF
once	15	TRBV5-1	TRBJ2-2	.	TGCGCCAGCAGCTTTGGTGGGGGCGCGGTCGGGGAGCTGTTTTTT	CASSFGGGAVGELFF
.	16	TRBV28	TRBJ2-5	TRBD2	TGTGCCAGCAGGATCGGACTAGCGGGGGGGCAAGAGACCCAGTACTTC	CASRIGLAGGQETQYF
once	15	TRBV2	TRBJ1-5	TRBD1	TGTGCCAGCAGGGGACAGGGGGTTAGCAATCAGCCCCAGCATTTT	CASRGQGVSNQPQHF
.	13	TRBV18	TRBJ1-1	.	TGTGCCAGCTCACGACAGGACCTGAGTGAAGCTTTCTTT	CASSRQDLSEAFF
.	14	TRBV7-2	TRBJ1-1	.	TGTGCCAGCAGCTGGGCAGGGAAGGGAACTGAAGCTTTCTTT	CASSWAGKGTEAFF